The 4 T cell receptor beta chains listed next were all sequenced from one sample in a study of Ad26.COV2.S vaccination and SARS-CoV-2 variants. Generated by immunoSEQ multiplex PCR, the TCRdb table keeps only in-frame clones and is missing some. Of some 480,000 clones in the sample, 70% to 90% are singletons; the top ten hold over 10%. Treatment: around 19 received Ad26.COV2.S at low or high dose, single or two shots; about 5 received placebo; per-sample allocation not given. Specimen acquisition occurred on day 63 following the initial vaccine or placebo injection. This specimen was peripheral blood, taken in a trial of Ad26.COV2.S vaccine versus placebo. The source is a person between 18 and 59 years old who received the Ad26.COV2.S COVID-19 vaccine or a placebo.

The chain uses TRBV30 and TRBJ2-1; D may be TRBD1 or TRBD2 (7 bases each). The CDR3 consists of 13 residues. The V gene lost 4 bases and the J gene lost 7 bases, with 14 bases spanning the gap. Germline V CDR1 and CDR2: GTSNPN, SVGIG (reference sequence). For the CDR3, the DNA is TGTGCCTGGATTCAGGGGGGGGGAAATGAGCAGTTCTTC. This encodes CAWIQGGGNEQFF.

The J gene is TRBJ2-3, the V gene TRBV7-8; D may be TRBD2 (6 bases). Deletions cut 7 bases from V and 0 bases from J, with 14 bases between. Per germline, CDR1 SGHVS and CDR2 FQNEAQ. The CDR3 is made up of 15 amino acids. As DNA, the CDR3 is TGTGCCAGCACCCGACTAGGAGGGAGCACAGATACGCAGTATTTT. Translated: CASTRLGGSTDTQYF.

The J gene is TRBJ1-2, the V gene TRBV5-1; D unclear. This CDR3 contains 16 residues. CDR1 and CDR2 from the germline V gene are SGHRS and YFSETQ. V lost 4 bases, J lost 7 bases, and 23 bases lay in between. This chain's CDR3 is CASSTGGGPRLSGYTF. CDR3 sequence (DNA): TGCGCCAGCAGCACGGGAGGTGGGCCGAGATTGAGTGGCTACACCTTC. Complete variable domain (other parts from reference TRBV5-1 and TRBJ1-2): KAGVTQTPRYLIKTRGQQVTLSCSPISGHRSVSWYQQTPGQGLQFLFEYFSETQRNKGNFPGRFSGRQFSNSRSEMNVSTLELGDSALYLCASSTGGGPRLSGYTFGSGTRLTVV.

This chain joins TRBV10-3 and TRBJ2-2, with TRBD2 identical over 14 bases. CDR1 is ENHRY and CDR2 is SYGVKD in the germline V gene. The V and J ends lost 6 bases and 4 bases, in that order; junction bases with no gene match: 1. This CDR3 is built from 15 residues. Here the CDR3 reads CAISGLAGGTGELFF. The CDR3 DNA is TGTGCCATCAGCGGACTAGCGGGAGGCACCGGGGAGCTGTTTTTT.